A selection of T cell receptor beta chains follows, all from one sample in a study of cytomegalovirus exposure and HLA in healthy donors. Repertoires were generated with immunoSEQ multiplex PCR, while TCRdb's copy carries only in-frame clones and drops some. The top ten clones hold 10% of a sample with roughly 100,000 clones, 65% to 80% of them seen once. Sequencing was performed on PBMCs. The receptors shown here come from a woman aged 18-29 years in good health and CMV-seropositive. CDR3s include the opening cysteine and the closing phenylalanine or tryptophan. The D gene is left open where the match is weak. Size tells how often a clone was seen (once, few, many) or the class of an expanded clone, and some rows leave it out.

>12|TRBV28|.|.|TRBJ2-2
CASSPPTGELFF
TGTGCCAGCAGTCCCCCTACCGGGGAGCTGTTTTTT
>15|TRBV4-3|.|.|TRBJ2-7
CASSQDRISPYEQYF
TGCGCCAGCAGCCAAGATCGAATTAGTCCCTACGAGCAGTACTTC
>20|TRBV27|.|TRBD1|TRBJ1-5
CASSSTRDRVVLGSNQPQHF
TGTGCCAGCAGTTCAACCCGCGACAGGGTAGTATTGGGAAGCAATCAGCCCCAGCATTTT
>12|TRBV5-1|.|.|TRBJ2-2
CASRGGSGELFF
TGCGCCAGCAGGGGAGGATCCGGGGAGCTGTTTTTT
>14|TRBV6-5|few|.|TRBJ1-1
CASSQGGRGTEAFF
TGTGCCAGCAGCCAAGGGGGGAGGGGCACTGAAGCTTTCTTT
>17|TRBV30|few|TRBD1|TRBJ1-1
CAWSVQPGQGLDTEAFF
TGTGCCTGGAGTGTACAACCGGGACAGGGATTGGACACTGAAGCTTTCTTT
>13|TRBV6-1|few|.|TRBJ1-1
CASSLELNTEAFF
TGTGCCAGTTCTCTAGAGCTGAACACTGAAGCTTTCTTT
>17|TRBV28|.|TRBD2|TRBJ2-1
CASSSLRTSGRLWEQFF
TGTGCCAGCAGTTCCCTCCGGACTAGCGGACGATTATGGGAGCAGTTCTTC
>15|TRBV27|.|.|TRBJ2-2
CASSFRQTRTGELFF
TGTGCCAGCAGTTTCCGACAGACTCGGACCGGGGAGCTGTTTTTT
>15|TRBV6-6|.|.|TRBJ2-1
CASSVAEEPYNEQFF
TGTGCCAGCAGTGTAGCGGAGGAGCCATACAATGAGCAGTTCTTC
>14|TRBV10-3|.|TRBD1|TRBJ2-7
CAIAETGKSYEQYF
TGTGCCATCGCAGAGACAGGGAAATCCTACGAGCAGTACTTC
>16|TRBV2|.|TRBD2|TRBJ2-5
CASITEVAGGKRTQYF
TGTGCCAGCATCACCGAGGTAGCGGGGGGGAAGAGAACCCAGTACTTC
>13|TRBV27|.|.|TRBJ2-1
CASSDGTYNEQFF
TGTGCCAGCAGTGACGGGACTTACAATGAGCAGTTCTTC
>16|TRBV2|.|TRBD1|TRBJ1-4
CASREDRLWTNEKLFF
TGTGCCAGCAGGGAGGACAGGTTATGGACTAATGAAAAACTGTTTTTT
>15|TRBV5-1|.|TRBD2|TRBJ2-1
CASSYSGSSYNEQFF
TGCGCCAGCAGCTATAGCGGGAGTTCCTACAATGAGCAGTTCTTC
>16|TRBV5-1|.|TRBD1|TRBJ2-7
CASSLTPGQGSYEQYF
TGCGCCAGCAGCTTAACACCGGGACAGGGATCCTACGAGCAGTACTTC
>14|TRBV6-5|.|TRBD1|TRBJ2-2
CASSWTGDTGELFF
TGTGCCAGCAGCTGGACAGGGGACACCGGGGAGCTGTTTTTT
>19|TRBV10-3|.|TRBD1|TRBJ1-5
CAISEVGTGGEFGNQPQHF
TGTGCCATCAGTGAGGTCGGGACAGGGGGCGAGTTCGGGAATCAGCCCCAGCATTTT
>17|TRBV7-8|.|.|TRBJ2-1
CASSLARSNGRRNEQFF
TGTGCCAGCAGCTTAGCCAGGTCAAATGGTCGTAGGAATGAGCAGTTCTTC
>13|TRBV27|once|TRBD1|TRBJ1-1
CASTLLAGTDVFF
TGTGCCAGCACATTATTGGCTGGGACAGACGTTTTCTTT
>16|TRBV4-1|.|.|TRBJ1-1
CASSPNLISLNTEAFF
TGCGCCAGCAGCCCTAACCTAATCTCATTGAACACTGAAGCTTTCTTT
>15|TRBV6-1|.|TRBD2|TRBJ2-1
CASSDGTSGSFRQFF
TGTGCCAGCAGCGACGGGACTAGCGGGTCATTTAGGCAGTTCTTC